This TCR beta chain comes out of a study of T cells expressing NK-cell markers. CDR3 size: 15 residues. TCR beta libraries carry UMIs added by 5'RACE template switching. TCRdb derives one entry per CDR3 protein from the 5' RACE reads, leaving out DNA. Its table records roughly 150,000 distinct CDR3 sequences. The sample comprised blood T cells: a sorted CD56 or NKG2C T cell subset, CD4+ or CD8+ T cells, or bulk PBMC T cells (not recorded which). The TCR sequence derives from a man aged 18-75 years in good health. The chain recombines TRBV12-3 or TRBV12-4 with TRBJ1-2. CDR3 amino acids: CASSFFRELNYGYTF.